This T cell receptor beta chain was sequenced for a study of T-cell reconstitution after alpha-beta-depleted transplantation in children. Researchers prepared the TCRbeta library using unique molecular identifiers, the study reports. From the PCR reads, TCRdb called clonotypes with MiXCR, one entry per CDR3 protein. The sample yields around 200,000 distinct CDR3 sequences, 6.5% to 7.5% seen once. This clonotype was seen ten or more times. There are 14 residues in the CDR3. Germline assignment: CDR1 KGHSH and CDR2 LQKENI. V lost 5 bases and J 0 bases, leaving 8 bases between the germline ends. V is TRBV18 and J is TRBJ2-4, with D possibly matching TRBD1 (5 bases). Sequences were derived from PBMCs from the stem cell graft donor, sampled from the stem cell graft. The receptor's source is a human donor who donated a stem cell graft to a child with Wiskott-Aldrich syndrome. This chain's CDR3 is CASSAGLAKNIQYF. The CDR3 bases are TGTGCCAGCTCAGCAGGGCTAGCCAAAAACATTCAGTACTTC. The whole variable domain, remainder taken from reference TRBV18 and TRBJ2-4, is NAGVMQNPRHLVRRRGQEARLRCSPMKGHSHVYWYRQLPEEGLKFMVYLQKENIIDESGMPKERFSAEFPKEGPSILRIQQVVRGDSAAYFCASSAGLAKNIQYFGAGTRLSVL.